Included here is one T cell receptor (beta chain) sequence, with context. This clonotype was counted ten times or more. Its binding antigen is unknown. No much larger clone is present one base from it, and per-base qualities are unavailable. These data belong to a study of response to subunit inactivated influenza vaccine (dated by TCRdb to between 2017 and 2018). Turning to the overall study: To follow how T cells responded to a trivalent subunit inactivated influenza vaccine, the researchers relied on deep quantitative profiling of the T cell receptor repertoire.

Study-level results and caveats: The authors suggested that each seasonal influenza vaccination may recruit only a limited number of new T cells.

Library prep was done by RT-PCR. These reads were obtained on an Illumina HiSeq 2500. TCRdb took the public reads, trimmed them with fastp at Q25, ran MiXCR for clone calling and kept in-frame beta chains. Every entry covers one CDR3 protein and lists the most common genes and DNA from its rows. This sample gives 450,000 to 550,000 distinct CDR3 sequences in total; around 25% of them show up just once. The ten largest clones take up 1.9% of the sample. The CDR3 goes from the cysteine to the phenylalanine over 15 residues. The kept DNA is CDR3 alone, 45 bases in frame from the first base. The germline V gene provides CDR1 SGHAT and CDR2 FQNNGV. Trimming removed 3 bases from V and 7 bases from J, leaving 18 bases between the germline ends.

The rearrangement joined TRBV11-2 to TRBJ2-5; no D gene can be assigned with confidence. Material: CD4+ T cells sorted from PBMCs, obtained around 5 days after vaccination. This receptor was obtained from a man between 45 and 60 years old who received an inactivated influenza vaccine. Donor details come from another sample of the same person, matched by shared clones. The nucleotides read TGTGCCAGCAGCTTTGGTACAGCGTCCCAGATGACCCAGTACTTC. Translated, it reads CASSFGTASQMTQYF. The reference TRBV11-2 and TRBJ2-5 proteins fill in what lies around the CDR3, so the full variable domain reads EAGVAQSPRYKIIEKRQSVAFWCNPISGHATLYWYQQILGQGPKLLIQFQNNGVVDDSQLPKDRFSAERLKGVDSTLKIQPAKLEDSAVYLCASSFGTASQMTQYFGPGTRLLVL.